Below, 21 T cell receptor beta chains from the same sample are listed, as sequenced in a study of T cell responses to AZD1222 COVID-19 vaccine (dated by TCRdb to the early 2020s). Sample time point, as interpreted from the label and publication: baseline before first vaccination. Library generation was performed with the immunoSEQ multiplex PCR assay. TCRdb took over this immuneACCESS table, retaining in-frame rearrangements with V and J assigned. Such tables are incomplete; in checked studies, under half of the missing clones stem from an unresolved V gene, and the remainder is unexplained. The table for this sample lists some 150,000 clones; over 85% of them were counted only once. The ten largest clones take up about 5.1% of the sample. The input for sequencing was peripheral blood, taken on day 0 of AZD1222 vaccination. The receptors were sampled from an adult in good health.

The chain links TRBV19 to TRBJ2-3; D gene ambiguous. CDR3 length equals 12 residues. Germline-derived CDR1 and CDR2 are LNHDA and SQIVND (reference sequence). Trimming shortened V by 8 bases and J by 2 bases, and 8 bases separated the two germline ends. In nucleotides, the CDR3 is TGTGCCAGTGCTAGATACACAGATACGCAGTATTTT. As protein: CASARYTDTQYF. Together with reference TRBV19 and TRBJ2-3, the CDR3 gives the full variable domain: DGGITQSPKYLFRKEGQNVTLSCEQNLNHDAMYWYRQDPGQGLRLIYYSQIVNDFQKGDIAEGYSVSREKKESFPLTVTSAQKNPTAFYLCASARYTDTQYFGPGTRLTVL.

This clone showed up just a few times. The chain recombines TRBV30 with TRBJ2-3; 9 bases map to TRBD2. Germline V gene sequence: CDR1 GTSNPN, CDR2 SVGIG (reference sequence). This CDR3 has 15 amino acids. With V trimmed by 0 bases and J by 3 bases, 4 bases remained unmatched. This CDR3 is CAWSVEREATDTQYF. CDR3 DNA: TGTGCCTGGAGTGTCGAGCGGGAGGCGACAGATACGCAGTATTTT.

CDR3 DNA sequence: TGTGCCAGTAGGGGACTAGCGGAGACCAATGAGCAGTTCTTC. As protein: CASRGLAETNEQFF. The chain uses TRBV19 and TRBJ2-1; 11 positions agree with TRBD2. Germline V CDR1 and CDR2: LNHDA, SQIVND (reference sequence). The CDR3 spans 14 residues. Trimming removed 6 bases from V and 6 bases from J; junction bases left unmatched: 4.

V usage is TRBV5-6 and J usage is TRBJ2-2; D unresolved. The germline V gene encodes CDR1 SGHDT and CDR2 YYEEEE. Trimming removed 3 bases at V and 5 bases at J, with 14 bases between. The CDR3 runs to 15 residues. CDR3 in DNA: TGTGCCAGCAGCTGGTGGCCCAAGGCGACCGGGGAGCTGTTTTTT. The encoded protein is CASSWWPKATGELFF.

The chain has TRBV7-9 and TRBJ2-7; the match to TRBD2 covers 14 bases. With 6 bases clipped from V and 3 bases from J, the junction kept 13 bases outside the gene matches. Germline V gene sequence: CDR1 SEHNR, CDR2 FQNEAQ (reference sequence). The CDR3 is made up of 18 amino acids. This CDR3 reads CASSFYSGTSGRGYEQYF. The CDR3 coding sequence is TGTGCCAGCAGTTTTTACTCCGGGACTAGCGGGAGAGGCTACGAGCAGTACTTC.

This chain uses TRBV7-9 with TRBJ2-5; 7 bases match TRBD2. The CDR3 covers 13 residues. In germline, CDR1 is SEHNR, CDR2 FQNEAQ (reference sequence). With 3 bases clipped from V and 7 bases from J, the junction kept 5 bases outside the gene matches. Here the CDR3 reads CASSLNAGVTQYF. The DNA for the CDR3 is TGTGCCAGCAGCTTGAATGCGGGAGTGACCCAGTACTTC.

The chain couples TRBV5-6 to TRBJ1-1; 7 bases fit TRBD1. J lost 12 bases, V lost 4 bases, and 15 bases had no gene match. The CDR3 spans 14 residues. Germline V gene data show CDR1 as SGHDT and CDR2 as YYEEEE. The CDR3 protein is CASSPDLETGTTFF. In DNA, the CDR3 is TGTGCCAGCAGCCCGGATCTTGAGACAGGGACAACTTTCTTT.

CDR3 region: CASSLSGAGYGYTF. CDR3 nucleotide sequence: TGTGCCAGCAGCTTGTCAGGGGCCGGCTATGGCTACACCTTC. This chain joins TRBV7-8 and TRBJ1-2; possible D gene TRBD1, 6 bases. CDR3 size: 14 residues. Germline loops: CDR1 SGHVS, CDR2 FQNEAQ. V was clipped by 3 bases and J by 4 bases, with 12 bases between them.

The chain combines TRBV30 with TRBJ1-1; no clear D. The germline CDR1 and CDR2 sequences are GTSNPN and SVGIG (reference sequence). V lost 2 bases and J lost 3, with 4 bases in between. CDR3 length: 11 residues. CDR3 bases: TGTGCCTGGAGTCGGGACACTGAAGCTTTCTTT. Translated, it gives CAWSRDTEAFF. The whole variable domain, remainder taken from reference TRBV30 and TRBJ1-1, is SQTIHQWPATLVQPVGSPLSLECTVEGTSNPNLYWYRQAAGRGLQLLFYSVGIGQISSEVPQNLSASRPQDRQFILSSKKLLLSDSGFYLCAWSRDTEAFFGQGTRLTVV.

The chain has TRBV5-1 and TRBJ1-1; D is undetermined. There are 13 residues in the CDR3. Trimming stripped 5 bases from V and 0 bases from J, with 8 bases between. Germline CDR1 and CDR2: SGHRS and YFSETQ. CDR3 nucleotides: TGCGCCAGCAGACCGACAATGAACACTGAAGCTTTCTTT. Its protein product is CASRPTMNTEAFF.

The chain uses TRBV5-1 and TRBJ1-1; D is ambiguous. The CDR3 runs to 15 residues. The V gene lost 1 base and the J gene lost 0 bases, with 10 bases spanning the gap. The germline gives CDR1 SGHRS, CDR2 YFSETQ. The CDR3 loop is CASSLQSKMNTEAFF. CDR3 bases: TGCGCCAGCAGCTTGCAATCAAAAATGAACACTGAAGCTTTCTTT.

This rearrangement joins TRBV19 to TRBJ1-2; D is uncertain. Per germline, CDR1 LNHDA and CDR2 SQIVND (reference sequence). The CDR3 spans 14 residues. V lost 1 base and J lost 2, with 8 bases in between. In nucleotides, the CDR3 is TGTGCCAGTAGTATAGTAACAGAAAACTATGGCTACACCTTC. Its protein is CASSIVTENYGYTF.

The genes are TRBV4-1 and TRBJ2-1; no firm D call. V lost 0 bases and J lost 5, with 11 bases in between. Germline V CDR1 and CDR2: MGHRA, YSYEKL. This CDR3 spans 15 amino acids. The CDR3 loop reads CASSQERSRHNEQFF. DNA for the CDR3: TGCGCCAGCAGCCAAGAACGTTCAAGACACAATGAGCAGTTCTTC.

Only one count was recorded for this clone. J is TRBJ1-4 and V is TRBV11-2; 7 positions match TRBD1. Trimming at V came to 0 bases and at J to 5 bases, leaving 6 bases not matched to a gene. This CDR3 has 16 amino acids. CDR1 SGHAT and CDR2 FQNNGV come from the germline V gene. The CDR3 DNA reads TGTGCCAGCAGCTTAGACTCCGGGACAGAGAATGAAAAACTGTTTTTT. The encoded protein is CASSLDSGTENEKLFF.

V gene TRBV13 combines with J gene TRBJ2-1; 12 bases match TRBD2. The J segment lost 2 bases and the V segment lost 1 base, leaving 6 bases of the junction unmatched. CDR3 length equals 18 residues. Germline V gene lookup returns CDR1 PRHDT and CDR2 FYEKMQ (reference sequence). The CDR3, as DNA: TGTGCCAGCAGCTTAGCTAGCGGGAGGGCCGGGGCCTACAATGAGCAGTTCTTC. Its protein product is CASSLASGRAGAYNEQFF.

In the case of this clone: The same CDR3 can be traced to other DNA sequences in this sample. The DNA of the CDR3 is TGCGCCAGCAGCCCGGGACAGGGTGGGGAGCAGTACTTC. Its protein is CASSPGQGGEQYF. V usage is TRBV5-1 and J usage is TRBJ2-7; 9 bases are shared with TRBD1. There are 13 residues in the CDR3. CDR1 and CDR2 from the germline V gene are SGHRS and YFSETQ. V gave up 4 bases and J gave up 7 bases; unmatched junction bases: 6.

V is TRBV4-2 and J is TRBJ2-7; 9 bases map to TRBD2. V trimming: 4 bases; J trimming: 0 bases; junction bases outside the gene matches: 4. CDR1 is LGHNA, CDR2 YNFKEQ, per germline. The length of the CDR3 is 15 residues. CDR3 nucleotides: TGTGCCAGCAGCCTCCCGGGACTAGCCTCCTACGAGCAGTACTTC. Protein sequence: CASSLPGLASYEQYF.

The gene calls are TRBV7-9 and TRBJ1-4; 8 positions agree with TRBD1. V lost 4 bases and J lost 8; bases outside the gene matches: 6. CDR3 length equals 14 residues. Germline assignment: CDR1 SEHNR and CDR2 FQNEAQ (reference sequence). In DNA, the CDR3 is TGTGCCAGCAGCTCCTCCAGGGGGCTGGAAAAACTGTTTTTT. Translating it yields CASSSSRGLEKLFF.

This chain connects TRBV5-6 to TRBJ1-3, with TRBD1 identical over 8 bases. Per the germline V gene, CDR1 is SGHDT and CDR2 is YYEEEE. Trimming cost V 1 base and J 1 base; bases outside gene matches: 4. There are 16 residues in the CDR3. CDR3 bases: TGTGCCAGCAGCTTGCGGACAGGGTTTTCTGGAAACACCATATATTTT. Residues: CASSLRTGFSGNTIYF.

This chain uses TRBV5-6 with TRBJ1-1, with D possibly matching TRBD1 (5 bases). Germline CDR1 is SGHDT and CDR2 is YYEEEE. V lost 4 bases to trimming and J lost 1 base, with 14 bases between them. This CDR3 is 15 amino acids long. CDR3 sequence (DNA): TGTGCCAGCAGCGCAGCCGGGACTTCGAACACTGAAGCTTTCTTT. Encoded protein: CASSAAGTSNTEAFF.

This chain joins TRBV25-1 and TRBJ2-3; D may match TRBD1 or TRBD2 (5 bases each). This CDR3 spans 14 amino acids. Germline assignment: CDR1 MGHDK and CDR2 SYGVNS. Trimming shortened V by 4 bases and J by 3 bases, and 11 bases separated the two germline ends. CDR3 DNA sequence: TGTGCCAGCAGTGTGGGGGACGAGACAGATACGCAGTATTTT. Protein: CASSVGDETDTQYF. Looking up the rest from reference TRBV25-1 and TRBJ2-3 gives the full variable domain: EADIYQTPRYLVIGTGKKITLECSQTMGHDKMYWYQQDPGMELHLIHYSYGVNSTEKGDLSSESTVSRIRTEHFPLTLESARPSHTSQYLCASSVGDETDTQYFGPGTRLTVL.